The next 31 T cell receptor beta chains were all read from a single sample in a study of shared T cell receptors in the human thymus. Assay: immunoSEQ multiplex PCR; the TCRdb copy retains only in-frame clones and omits some. This table holds 640,000 or so clones, around 87% found once. The sample was also linked to a second study, of human thymus T cells.

The sequencing input was thymocytes. The source is a boy younger than two with a congenital heart defect.

The chain couples TRBV6-5 to TRBJ2-5; TRBD1 matches 8 bases. The J call may be wrong; the DNA end is better matched by TRBJ2-7. CDR1 MNHEY and CDR2 SVGAGI come from the germline V gene. The CDR3 runs to 14 residues. CDR3 in amino acids: CASSYGQGWHEQYF. In DNA, the CDR3 is TGTGCCAGCAGTTACGGACAGGGATGGCACGAGCAGTACTTC.

In nucleotides, the CDR3 is TGTGCCAGCAGCCCCGGATCTGGCGGACAGGGTGTACGGGAGCAGTACTTC. Protein sequence: CASSPGSGGQGVREQYF. The chain has TRBV7-9 and TRBJ2-7; 8 nucleotides match TRBD1. CDR3 length: 17 residues. V lost 5 bases and J lost 7; bases outside the gene matches: 19. Germline V gene sequence: CDR1 SEHNR, CDR2 FQNEAQ (reference sequence).

The rearrangement links TRBV7-9 to TRBJ2-5, with TRBD2 identical over 9 bases. Germline values: CDR1 SEHNR, CDR2 FQNEAQ (reference sequence). The ends lost 2 bases at V and 2 bases at J; junction bases unmatched: 9. The CDR3 is 17 residues long. CDR3 residues: CASSLLAGVRFQETQYF. CDR3 sequence (DNA): TGTGCCAGCAGCTTATTAGCGGGGGTTCGATTTCAAGAGACCCAGTACTTC. Filled out from reference TRBV7-9 and TRBJ2-5, the complete variable domain reads DTGVSQNPRHKITKRGQNVTFRCDPISEHNRLYWYRQTLGQGPEFLTYFQNEAQLEKSRLLSDRFSAERPKGSFSTLEIQRTEQGDSAMYLCASSLLAGVRFQETQYFGPGTRLLVL.

The chain has TRBV9 and TRBJ2-3, with D uncertain. The germline V gene has CDR1 SGDLS and CDR2 YYNGEE. Trimming left V 4 bases short and J 10 bases short, with 13 bases between. The CDR3 length is 12 residues. The CDR3 sequence: CASSPNVESQYF. The CDR3 coding sequence is TGTGCCAGCAGCCCAAATGTGGAGTCGCAGTATTTT.

The chain links TRBV6-6 to TRBJ1-2, with D perhaps TRBD1 (5 bases). Germline V gene sequence: CDR1 MNHNY, CDR2 SVGAGI (reference sequence). This CDR3 contains 13 residues. The V gene lost 2 bases and the J gene lost 2 bases, with 6 bases spanning the gap. The CDR3 bases are TGTGCCAGCAGTTACAAGGGGAACTATGGCTACACCTTC. It specifies CASSYKGNYGYTF.

The rearrangement joins TRBV2 to TRBJ1-5; D is possibly TRBD1 (6 bases). This CDR3 is 14 amino acids long. Per the germline V gene, CDR1 is SNHLY and CDR2 is FYNNEI. V was trimmed by 3 bases and J by 5 bases, leaving 11 bases between them. CDR3 sequence: CASSEQGKDQPQHF. CDR3 DNA sequence: TGTGCCAGCAGTGAGCAGGGGAAGGATCAGCCCCAGCATTTT.

The V and J genes are TRBV6-5 and TRBJ2-7; 7 nucleotides line up with TRBD2. From germline, CDR1 is MNHEY and CDR2 SVGAGI. This CDR3 has 14 amino acids. V was clipped by 5 bases and J by 4 bases; unmatched bases: 8. CDR3 in amino acids: CASSPKPGLYEQYF. In nucleotides, the CDR3 is TGTGCCAGCAGTCCCAAACCGGGACTATACGAGCAGTACTTC.

The V gene is TRBV27, the J gene TRBJ2-5, with 15 bases matching TRBD2. CDR1 and CDR2 (germline): MNHEY, SMNVEV (reference sequence). Losses at the gene ends were 2 bases for V and 5 bases for J; bases not matched to a gene: 9. The CDR3 is 18 amino acids. The CDR3 loop reads CASSLHPGLAGGDETQYF. In DNA form, the CDR3 reads TGTGCCAGCAGTTTACATCCGGGACTAGCGGGAGGAGATGAGACCCAGTACTTC.

A single count supports this clone. CDR3 in amino acids: CASSWRDSLAGNTIYF. The CDR3 coding sequence is TGCGCCAGCAGCTGGCGGGACTCTCTAGCTGGAAACACCATATATTTT. The gene calls are TRBV5-1 and TRBJ1-3; the D gene is possibly TRBD1 (5 bases). The CDR3 is 16 amino acids. Germline CDR1 SGHRS, CDR2 YFSETQ. The germline V and J ends were trimmed by 3 bases and 2 bases, with 15 bases remaining between them.

This clone was observed a handful of times. The gene calls are TRBV14 and TRBJ2-1; D might be TRBD1 (5 bases). Between the trimmed V and J ends, which lost 3 bases and 6 bases, there was a span of 18 bases. Germline lookup yields CDR1 SGHDN and CDR2 FVKESK. The CDR3 runs 16 residues. CDR3 sequence (DNA): TGTGCCAGCAGCCAGATGGACACACTGGGTCCCAATGAGCAGTTCTTC. Translation: CASSQMDTLGPNEQFF.

This clone was detected only a few times. This sequence joins TRBV5-4 and TRBJ2-1; D not certain. In germline, CDR1 is SGHNT, CDR2 YYREEE (reference sequence). V was pared by 2 bases and J by 3 bases, with 15 bases between. The CDR3 is made up of 16 amino acids. As DNA, the CDR3 is TGTGCCAGCAGCTTCTCTCCCGGTCCTAGCTACAATGAGCAGTTCTTC. It yields the protein CASSFSPGPSYNEQFF.

The rearrangement uses TRBV5-1 and TRBJ1-6; no clear D. V lost 3 bases and J 8 bases, leaving 12 bases between the germline ends. This CDR3 has 14 amino acids. Germline CDR1 reads SGHRS; CDR2 reads YFSETQ. The CDR3: CASSSPGGDSPLHF. The DNA of the CDR3 is TGCGCCAGCAGCTCCCCCGGCGGAGATTCACCCCTCCACTTT.

This clone has a handful of counts. Other DNA sequences in this sample translate to the same CDR3. This chain connects TRBV4-3 to TRBJ2-7; maybe TRBD2 (6 bases). The V end lost 0 bases, the J end lost 2 bases, and 8 bases lay between the germline ends. The germline V gene has CDR1 LGHNA and CDR2 YSLEER. This CDR3 is built from 14 residues. In DNA, the CDR3 is TGCGCCAGCAGCCAAGATCCGGGGGCCTACGAGCAGTACTTC. The encoded protein is CASSQDPGAYEQYF.

CDR3 coding DNA: TGTGCCAGCAGTGCGCGGGGGAAATTGGGCACTGAAGCTTTCTTT. This translates into CASSARGKLGTEAFF. The chain couples TRBV6-1 to TRBJ1-1; tentative D call: TRBD1 (5 bases). This CDR3 has 15 amino acids. The germline V gene encodes CDR1 MNHNS and CDR2 SASEGT. Trimming shortened V by 4 bases and J by 4 bases, and 16 bases separated the two germline ends.

The CDR3 spells CALKGGGTDTQYF. DNA for the CDR3: TGTGCCTTGAAAGGGGGCGGCACAGATACGCAGTATTTT. The chain joins TRBV30 to TRBJ2-3; 7 bases fit TRBD1. The trim removed 7 bases at V and 1 base at J, leaving 5 bases unmatched. CDR1 is GTSNPN, CDR2 SVGIG, per germline (reference sequence). CDR3 size: 13 residues.

The V call is TRBV29-1, the J call TRBJ1-3; D remains ambiguous. V lost 5 bases and J 4 bases, leaving 12 bases between the germline ends. Per the germline V gene, CDR1 is SQVTM and CDR2 is ANQGSEA. The CDR3 length is 13 residues. In nucleotides, the CDR3 is TGCAGCGTTACCCCGGAGGTAGGAAACACCATATATTTT. This encodes CSVTPEVGNTIYF.

The CDR3 sequence: CASSQRTSGSYSGANVLTF. CDR3 DNA: TGCGCCAGCAGCCAGCGGACTAGCGGGTCCTACTCTGGGGCCAACGTCCTGACTTTC. The chain couples TRBV4-3 to TRBJ2-6; 11 nucleotides line up with TRBD2. CDR3 length: 19 amino acids. From germline, CDR1 is LGHNA and CDR2 YSLEER. Trimming removed 3 bases from V and 0 bases from J; junction bases left unmatched: 7.

This chain connects TRBV11-1 to TRBJ1-1; TRBD1 matches at 7 bases. With 4 bases clipped from V and 6 bases from J, the junction kept 8 bases outside the gene matches. CDR3 length equals 14 residues. Germline CDR1 SGHAT, CDR2 FQDESV (reference sequence). The CDR3 sequence is CASSSNGQVPEAFF. In nucleotides, the CDR3 is TGTGCCAGCAGCTCGAACGGACAGGTGCCTGAAGCTTTCTTT.

This rearrangement joins TRBV7-9 to TRBJ2-1, with 7 bases identical to TRBD2. From germline, CDR1 is SEHNR and CDR2 FQNEAQ (reference sequence). The CDR3 has 14 residues. J lost 0 bases, V lost 11 bases, and 7 bases had no gene match. This CDR3 reads CAGGDFSSYNEQFF. In nucleotides, the CDR3 is TGTGCCGGGGGGGACTTCAGCTCCTACAATGAGCAGTTCTTC.

V gene TRBV14 combines with J gene TRBJ2-1, with 7 nucleotides matching TRBD2. The CDR3 extends over 16 amino acids. Germline CDR1 SGHDN, CDR2 FVKESK. V lost 0 bases and J lost 7; bases outside the gene matches: 9. The DNA for the CDR3 is TGTGCCAGCAGCCAAGATCTAGCGGCATCACGTAATGAGCAGTTCTTC. This gives the protein CASSQDLAASRNEQFF.

About this clone: One end of the junction fails to match germline, which may point to a read error. The chain combines TRBV9 with TRBJ1-3, with D uncertain. The CDR3 extends over 9 amino acids. CDR1 is SGDLS, CDR2 YYNGEE, per germline. The CDR3 loop is CASSVREDF. The CDR3 region has the DNA TGTGCCAGCAGCGTAAGGGAGGACTTT. Combining the CDR3 with reference TRBV9 and TRBJ1-3 gives the whole variable domain DSGVTQTPKHLITATGQRVTLRCSPRSGDLSVYWYQQSLDQGLQFLIQYYNGEERAKGNILERFSAQQFPDLHSELNLSSLELGDSALYFCASSVREDFGEGSWLTVV.

The chain recombines TRBV9 with TRBJ1-3; 11 bases align to TRBD1. The trim removed 0 bases at V and 2 bases at J, leaving 4 bases unmatched. The CDR3 covers 17 residues. Germline CDR1 reads SGDLS; CDR2 reads YYNGEE. The CDR3 bases are TGTGCCAGCAGCGTAGAACAGGACAGGGGGCCTGGAAACACCATATATTTT. Amino acid sequence: CASSVEQDRGPGNTIYF.

V and J are TRBV10-2 and TRBJ2-7; 13 bases align to TRBD2. CDR1 and CDR2 (germline): WSHSY, SAAADI. V lost 6 bases and J lost 1; bases outside the gene matches: 3. This CDR3 region has 15 residues. The chain's CDR3 is CASSAGLAGSYEQYF. In DNA form, the CDR3 reads TGCGCCAGCAGCGCGGGACTAGCGGGATCCTACGAGCAGTACTTC.

The rearrangement links TRBV12-5 to TRBJ2-3; 9 bases are shared with TRBD2. The germline CDR1 and CDR2 sequences are LGHNT and FRNRAP. V dropped 6 bases and J dropped 4; count of bases not matched to a gene: 14. CDR3 length: 17 residues. The chain's CDR3 is CASGTRLSGSDPDTQYF. Written as DNA, the CDR3 is TGTGCTAGTGGAACCCGTCTTAGCGGGAGCGACCCAGATACGCAGTATTTT.

J is TRBJ1-2 and V is TRBV6-1, with 10 bases fitting TRBD1. Germline CDR1 is MNHNS and CDR2 is SASEGT. V shed 6 bases and J 6 bases; nucleotides not matched to a gene: 1. The CDR3 runs 12 residues. CDR3 nucleotides: TGTGCCAGCAGAGGGACAGGGGATGGCTACACCTTC. Translated: CASRGTGDGYTF.

This clone is a singleton in its sample. The chain joins TRBV18 to TRBJ2-7; TRBD2 agrees at 14 bases. The length of the CDR3 is 20 residues. The V and J ends lost 2 bases and 2 bases, in that order; junction bases with no gene match: 14. Germline values: CDR1 KGHSH, CDR2 LQKENI. The CDR3 sequence: CASSPVVWGRGLAGAYEQYF. The CDR3 nucleotides read TGTGCCAGCTCACCAGTCGTGTGGGGGCGGGGACTAGCGGGAGCCTACGAGCAGTACTTC.

This clone was seen a single time. This chain uses TRBV11-2 with TRBJ1-6; 9 nucleotides line up with TRBD1. The CDR3 is 14 residues long. In germline, CDR1 is SGHAT, CDR2 FQNNGV. V gave up 5 bases and J gave up 9 bases; unmatched junction bases: 5. This CDR3 is CASSPDRGPSPLHF. In DNA form, the CDR3 reads TGTGCCAGCAGCCCGGACAGGGGCCCTTCACCCCTCCACTTT.

CDR3 coding DNA: TGTGCCTCAGGAGAGGACAGGAACACTGAAGCTTTCTTT. Protein product: CASGEDRNTEAFF. This chain links TRBV10-3 with TRBJ1-1; the D gene is possibly TRBD1 (6 bases). This CDR3 region has 13 residues. Trimming removed 11 bases at V and 1 base at J, with 14 bases between. Germline V gene sequence: CDR1 ENHRY, CDR2 SYGVKD.

The chain carries TRBV5-4 and TRBJ2-1, with 7 bases lining up with TRBD1. CDR1 is SGHNT and CDR2 is YYREEE in the germline V gene (reference sequence). The CDR3 consists of 16 residues. V lost 3 bases, J lost 3 bases, and 9 bases stayed unmatched. The CDR3 here is CASSSRDRDLYNEQFF. The CDR3 DNA follows: TGTGCCAGCAGCTCCCGGGACAGAGATCTCTACAATGAGCAGTTCTTC.

V gene TRBV5-1 combines with J gene TRBJ2-5; possible D gene TRBD1, 6 bases. The CDR3 covers 14 residues. Germline V CDR1 and CDR2: SGHRS, YFSETQ. V shed 4 bases and J shed 0 bases, with 10 bases lying between them. The CDR3 DNA reads TGCGCCAGCAGCGAGGGACACCACCAAGAGACCCAGTACTTC. It specifies CASSEGHHQETQYF. Drawing the rest from reference TRBV5-1 and TRBJ2-5, the complete variable domain is KAGVTQTPRYLIKTRGQQVTLSCSPISGHRSVSWYQQTPGQGLQFLFEYFSETQRNKGNFPGRFSGRQFSNSRSEMNVSTLELGDSALYLCASSEGHHQETQYFGPGTRLLVL.

This CDR3 reads CAISESKSGTGSNQPQHF. The CDR3 region has the DNA TGTGCCATCAGTGAGTCTAAAAGCGGGACAGGTAGCAATCAGCCCCAGCATTTT. This chain links TRBV10-3 with TRBJ1-5; 8 nucleotides align to TRBD1. CDR1 and CDR2 (germline): ENHRY, SYGVKD. CDR3 size: 18 residues. V lost 0 bases, J lost 0 bases, and 7 bases stayed unmatched.